Included here is one TCR beta chain sequence, with context. As to treatment: 19 received Ad26.COV2.S at low or high dose, single or two shots; several received placebo; per-sample allocation not given. Samples analyzed were those drawn on day 63 after the first vaccine or placebo injection. CDR1 is SGHAT, CDR2 FQNNGV, per germline. CDR3 length: 15 residues. V was trimmed by 5 bases and J by 7 bases, leaving 15 bases between them. The sample is drawn from a study of Ad26.COV2.S vaccination and SARS-CoV-2 variants. As for the study in general: The Ad26.COV2.S arm of the COV1001 trial was where the donor was placed.

Using immunoSEQ multiplex PCR, the repertoire was profiled, and TCRdb retains in-frame clones only, with some absent. Altogether around 450,000 clones are present, roughly nine tenths being singletons, with the ten largest covering approximately 2.5%. The chain joins TRBV11-2 to TRBJ1-6; TRBD1 might be the D (5 bases). This clonotype originated in a person between 18 and 65 years old who received the Ad26.COV2.S COVID-19 vaccine or a placebo. The source material was peripheral blood, sampled in a trial of Ad26.COV2.S vaccine versus placebo. The CDR3 bases are TGTGCCAGCAGCGAGATTACGGGGGGGAATTCACCCCTCCACTTT. It is translated as CASSEITGGNSPLHF.